The present T cell receptor (beta chain) was sequenced within a study of cytomegalovirus exposure and HLA in healthy donors (dated by TCRdb to about 2017). Broadly, across the study: An earlier analysis of roughly 630 of the donors reported roughly 270 Gb of sequence data and 120 million or so unique TCR beta sequences from roughly 180 million T cells. Genome-wide SNP genotypes for about 55% of the 666 donors were used in a later genetic analysis, which treated that subset as a discovery cohort. Rather than using new phenotypic data, the later analysis identified candidate immune exposures from TCR beta sequences and from how often those sequences occurred across donors. All discovery cohort repertoires had been generated on a single sequencing platform. The T cell repertoires of under 750 subjects were profiled by immunosequencing and related to cytomegalovirus serostatus. Donor age, sex, ethnicity and CMV serostatus were compiled alongside the repertoire data. Because of strong linkage in the cohort, roughly five DR-DQ haplotypes were treated as single units for association and clustering. High-throughput TCR immunosequencing, statistical association of individual TCRs with disease status, and machine learning were combined to predict cytomegalovirus infection status. To study patterns of TCR occurrence, a later analysis re-analyzed previously published TCR beta repertoires from 550 to 800 donors and added high-resolution HLA genotyping. The study aimed to test whether signatures of past pathogen exposure could be identified by cataloging public T cell receptors. An earlier analysis of 587 of the donors applied high-throughput TCR beta sequencing to assess whether each TCR beta V gene segment acted as functional or pseudogenic. Both class I and class II loci were covered by HLA typing, at four-digit resolution. Besides the first cohort of 666 subjects, a separate validation cohort made up of 120 different subjects was used. On average, roughly 200,000 unique TCR beta nucleotide sequences were sequenced per donor among some 430 genotyped donors of the cohort, with roughly 20% of those sequences being non-productive. Roughly 320 gigabases of sequencing data and approximately 91 million unique TCR sequences made up an early release that covered some 640 HLA-typed donors. Among the roughly 410 genotyped donors, approximately 76% belonged to the genetic ancestry cluster associated with self-reported Caucasian donors. The number of donors typed differed by locus, with roughly 629-640 for A, B, C, DRB1 and DQB1, over 500 for DQA1, 600 to 610 for DPA1, and some 440 for DPB1. The paper's findings and limits, for the study overall: Correlated functional status among segregating V segments might reflect linkage disequilibrium, but an unknown experimental factor could not be ruled out. In both the original and validation cohorts, the classifier was reported to diagnose cytomegalovirus status with high specificity and sensitivity. Most TCR sequences were seen in very few donors, while some public TCRs were found in many individuals. The only immune exposure information available for the cohort was CMV serostatus. A few of the identified cytomegalovirus-associated TCR beta chains were confirmed in vitro to be specific for cytomegalovirus antigens. According to a later analysis, most CMV-associated TCR beta chains appeared to be HLA-restricted, and the HLA associations seemed to be driven largely by CMV exposure. According to the authors, the approach could potentially be generalized to other disease states and immunological phenotypes. A later genetic analysis reported fewer N-insertions in productive TCRs among donors in an Asian-associated ancestry cluster than the roughly 700-donor mean. When HLA alleles, especially DR and DQ, strongly co-occurred, TCR associations were difficult to assign to individual alleles. A cluster of highly shared sequence variants was judged likely to be a technical artifact of the sequencing pipeline. The study listed approximately 150 TCR beta chains as associated with cytomegalovirus. Seventeen rarely observed V segments, including chromosome 9 orphons, were excluded from the earlier analysis of a few hundred of the donors because counts were too low. Sequencing depth was assumed to be roughly uniform across donors in the presence/absence analyses, though that assumption may not hold. Broadly in line with IMGT annotations, most TCR beta V segments showed up in productive rearrangements about 90% or about 30% of the time in an earlier analysis of 450 to 750 of the donors. In this cohort, only TCR beta chains were sequenced, and detectable features were limited by the absence of alpha or paired-chain data. A further reported finding was that TCR beta sequences accurately predicted the HLA-A and HLA-B alleles for most subjects in the first cohort. In a later analysis, HLA-associated TCR beta chains showed more clonal expansion and lower generation probabilities than non-associated chains that were equally common. In a later analysis, the rate of TCR association differed among HLA loci, with DRB1 alleles having the most associated TCRs and HLA-C alleles having the fewest. Several of the top co-occurrence clusters appeared to be linked to parvovirus B19, influenza, CMV and Epstein-Barr virus, according to a later analysis. Some IMGT-functional V segments, including TRBV6-2 and TRBV6-3, could not be distinguished by the 87-base-pair reads and were therefore excluded. V-gene and J-gene trimming of TCR beta chains was associated with a missense DCLRE1C variant in a later genetic analysis, and the association was replicated in an independent cohort. A later analysis associated approximately 17,000 TCR beta sequences with specific HLA alleles at a false discovery rate of 0.05. HLA typing was unavailable for some donors at each locus, so association tests used only the typed subset.

Library creation used the immunoSEQ multiplex PCR assay. The multiplex PCR relied on a mix of 60 forward primers for TCR Vbeta segments and 13 reverse primers for TCR Jbeta segments. The CDR3 region of rearranged TCR beta genes was amplified from genomic DNA with a multiplex PCR assay. Amplified TCR beta libraries were sequenced as 87-base-pair reads on the Illumina HiSeq System. The paper's data handling went like this. A later analysis tallied about 77 million unique TCR beta chains across the 610 or so repertoires, and about 12 million of those chains were shared by two or more donors. Raw reads were error-corrected and collapsed into unique sequences by a nearest-neighbor algorithm in which closely related sequences were merged to remove PCR and sequencing errors. CDR3 sequences were aligned to IMGT reference sequences to assign V, D and J gene segments. Each retained sequence needed at least a six-nucleotide match to both a V gene segment and a J gene segment. A rearrangement counted as productive if the CDR3 had no stop codons and remained in frame with V and J, and every other rearrangement counted as non-productive. Following IMGT convention, CDR3 was defined as the stretch from the second conserved V-encoded cysteine to the conserved J-encoded phenylalanine. In an earlier analysis of some 550 of the donors, sequences lacking an unambiguous match to a single V gene segment were excluded. In an earlier analysis of approximately 550 of the donors, V segments were called functional above 56.7% productive rearrangements and were called segregating when the between-donor standard deviation exceeded 5%. A statistical classification framework was developed to diagnose cytomegalovirus status using the catalog of TCR beta chain sequences. In a later analysis, V and J genes were assigned by comparing TCR nucleotide sequences against IMGT/GENE-DB human TR gene sequences. In a later analysis, CDR3 sequences and most-parsimonious VDJ recombination scenarios were assigned using the TCRdist pipeline. In a later analysis, each TCR beta chain was defined by its CDR3 amino acid sequence together with its V-gene family, and reads lacking a unique V-gene family were excluded. A later analysis removed roughly 590 highly shared, low-generation-probability nucleotide sequences to deal with suspected cross-contamination and a sequencing artifact. For each public chain, a later analysis derived a clonal expansion index from normalized ranks of inferred template counts within each repertoire. A later analysis computed generation probabilities with a VDJ recombination model fitted to out-of-frame rearrangements, and checked the results against IGoR. In a later analysis, TCR-TCR, TCR-HLA and TCR-CMV co-occurrence was scored with hypergeometric tests, and a repertoire-size bias correction was applied to TCR pairs. False discovery rates were estimated in a later analysis by permuting HLA or CMV assignments 20 times. In a later analysis, co-occurring TCRs were grouped with DBSCAN, and TCRdist sequence similarity was added when clustering was performed within HLA-allele-positive subsets. Repertoires with fewer than 30,000 or more than 120,000 public chains, plus five repertoires with anomalous nucleotide sharing, were excluded from co-occurrence clustering. TCRdb took this table from immuneACCESS and kept in-frame rearrangements with V and J called. Such tables lack part of the clones; where checked against another copy, unresolved V genes explain under half of the gap, and the rest is unexplained. That table gives V, J and clone size, and the DNA gave D and trimming. This sample is represented by about 110,000 clones; approximately 80% of them were singletons. The ten largest account for around 0.24% of the sample.

A word on this clone: Its antigen is still unknown. No per-base quality is available; no much larger clone lies one base away.

Per the germline V gene, MGHRA is the CDR1 and YSYEKL is the CDR2. Clipping removes 3 bases from V and 5 bases from J, with 11 as the unmatched junction base count. The CDR3 covers 17 residues, taking in both the cysteine and the phenylalanine. This entry keeps only the CDR3 DNA: 51 bases, framed from base 1. The cohort consisted of 650 to 700 healthy bone marrow donors. Cohort members were all nominally healthy when sampled, although unrecorded immune exposures were likely present. The donor tested CMV seronegative and was one of the 352 seronegative cohort members. Every donor gave a peripheral blood sample, and the peripheral blood mononuclear cells from that sample were used for TCR beta sequencing. The Qiagen DNeasy Blood Extraction Kit was used to extract genomic DNA from the blood cell samples.

The sequence was obtained from a man aged 45-65 years in good health and CMV-seronegative. The V gene is TRBV4-1 and the J gene is TRBJ2-3, and TRBD2 aligns with 10 junction nucleotides. Sequences were obtained from PBMCs. The nucleotide sequence is given as TGCGCCAGCAGCCAGAGTTGGTCTAGCGGGAGTATAGATACGCAGTATTTT. Its translation is CASSQSWSSGSIDTQYF.